These 4 T cell receptor beta chains came from one sample sequenced in a study of T-cell reconstitution after alpha-beta-depleted transplantation in children. Preparation of the TCRbeta library involved a method that used unique molecular identifiers. TCRdb ran MiXCR on the PCR reads and lists one entry per CDR3 protein. The table lists 640,000 or so distinct CDR3 sequences, around 17% of them singletons, with over 0.95% in the top ten. The specimen was PBMCs from the stem cell graft donor, collected from the stem cell graft. All receptors come from a human donor who donated a stem cell graft to a child with acute myeloid leukemia.

This sequence joins TRBV12-5 and TRBJ2-1, with TRBD2 as a possible D gene (7 bases). CDR1 and CDR2 (germline): LGHNT, FRNRAP. The CDR3 loop spans 17 amino acids. Deletions cut 2 bases from V and 6 bases from J, with 20 bases between. In DNA form, the CDR3 reads TGTGCTAGTGGTTTGCCTACCGGGGGAGGGGGACCCAATGAGCAGTTCTTC. Protein product: CASGLPTGGGGPNEQFF.

This rearrangement joins TRBV15 to TRBJ1-3; D is ambiguous. The CDR3 is 16 residues long. Trimming shortened V by 0 bases and J by 0 bases, and 9 bases separated the two germline ends. The germline gives CDR1 LNHNV, CDR2 YYDKDF (reference sequence). The CDR3 reads CATSRESSDSGNTIYF. The CDR3 DNA follows: TGTGCCACCAGCAGAGAATCAAGTGACTCTGGAAACACCATATATTTT.

This clonotype has more than one count but fewer than ten. The CDR3 nucleotides are TGTGCCAGCAGCTTAGACGGGCAGAGCACAGATACGCAGTATTTT. Amino acid sequence: CASSLDGQSTDTQYF. This chain uses TRBV7-9 with TRBJ2-3, with no clear D. Germline V gene lookup returns CDR1 SEHNR and CDR2 FQNEAQ (reference sequence). The CDR3 runs to 15 residues. Trimming left V 1 base short and J 0 bases short, with 8 bases between.

This clonotype came up many times. The chain couples TRBV20-1 to TRBJ1-3, with a possible D match to TRBD1 (6 bases). Germline V lookup: CDR1 DFQATT, CDR2 SNEGSKA (reference sequence). The CDR3 loop spans 14 amino acids. Trimming took off 6 bases at V and 0 bases at J, with 12 bases between the two ends. Written as DNA, the CDR3 is TGCAGTGCCGTCACAGGGATCTCTGGAAACACCATATATTTT. Its translation: CSAVTGISGNTIYF.